This T cell receptor beta chain stems from a study of blood T cell repertoires in COVID-19. From germline, CDR1 is LGHNA and CDR2 YSLEER. This CDR3 is 18 amino acids long. V shed 2 bases, J shed 1 base, and the junction held 6 bases outside the gene matches. Enrolled through a virtual design, the participants were between roughly 18 and 90 years of age and came from about two dozen US areas. Two negative PCRs, clearance, or symptom resolution had been documented for recovered Cohort 3 donors. Generated by immunoSEQ multiplex PCR, the TCRdb table keeps only in-frame clones and is missing some. The sample yields about 290,000 clones, around 86% seen once.

This TCR came from a woman aged 40 to 50 who had recovered from COVID-19. The chain joins TRBV4-3 to TRBJ2-6, with 9 positions matching TRBD1. Sequenced: PBMCs or T cells enriched from blood (not recorded which). This chain's CDR3 is CASSQNRGRASGANVLTF. Here the CDR3 DNA reads TGCGCCAGCAGCCAAAACAGGGGGCGAGCTTCTGGGGCCAACGTCCTGACTTTC.